This T cell receptor beta chain was obtained from a study of T-cell memory formation after mild COVID-19. 5'RACE, which relied on constant-segment primers, yielded TCR alpha and TCR beta cDNA libraries carrying sample barcodes and UMIs. TCRdb redid the calling of the 5' RACE reads with MiXCR, one entry per CDR3 protein. The sample holds around 120,000 distinct CDR3 sequences, roughly 15% seen once. Comment on this clonotype: The antigen is not known.

Broader study findings: Some clones that responded were present in memory (sampled pre-infection), which suggests cross-reactive memory joined. From day 15 to 85, contracting clones were balanced between CD4 and CD8, whereas later expanders leaned toward CD4+. Day 37-peaking second-wave clones had unconfirmed SARS-CoV-2 specificity.

The V and J ends lost 0 bases and 5 bases, in that order; junction bases with no gene match: 7. CDR3 length equals 16 residues. Germline CDR1 SGDLS, CDR2 YYNGEE. This TCR was sampled from an adult woman who had mild COVID-19 (a few samples of this study predate the infection). Cell type and time point are not known. Material for sequencing was PBMCs or a T cell subset sorted from them (not recorded which). The rearrangement links TRBV9 to TRBJ2-2; 7 bases align to TRBD1. The CDR3 reads CASSVVAAGGTGELFF. The CDR3 bases are TGTGCCAGCAGCGTAGTTGCCGCAGGGGGTACCGGGGAGCTGTTTTTT. The whole variable domain, remainder taken from reference TRBV9 and TRBJ2-2, is DSGVTQTPKHLITATGQRVTLRCSPRSGDLSVYWYQQSLDQGLQFLIQYYNGEERAKGNILERFSAQQFPDLHSELNLSSLELGDSALYFCASSVVAAGGTGELFFGEGSRLTVL.